Presented here are 26 T cell receptor beta chains from one specimen sequenced in a study of lymphopenia after photon versus proton radiotherapy. Generated by immunoSEQ multiplex PCR, the TCRdb table keeps only in-frame clones and is missing some. Of under 65,000 clones in the sample, approximately 88% are singletons; the top ten hold approximately 2%. Specimen: peripheral blood, collected from a patient treated with proton-based radiotherapy. Receptor source: a man aged 55 to 69 with pancreatic cancer.

The chain joins TRBV28 to TRBJ2-7, with D possibly matching TRBD1 (6 bases). V lost 7 bases and J lost 4, with 17 bases in between. The CDR3 runs 14 residues. CDR1 and CDR2 from the germline V gene are MDHEN and SYDVKM. CDR3 amino acids: CASISSTGRYEQYF. The CDR3 DNA is TGTGCCAGCATTTCCTCGACAGGACGTTACGAGCAGTACTTC.

This sequence joins TRBV7-6 and TRBJ1-1; 9 bases agree with TRBD1. Germline-derived CDR1 and CDR2 are SGHVS and FNYEAQ. This CDR3 contains 18 residues. J was trimmed by 4 bases and V by 4 bases; bases with no gene match: 16. The CDR3 is CASSSGPQQGARGTEAFF. In DNA, the CDR3 is TGTGCCAGCAGCTCAGGACCTCAACAGGGGGCGCGGGGCACTGAAGCTTTCTTT.

The chain couples TRBV2 to TRBJ2-5; D gene ambiguous. Germline V CDR1 and CDR2: SNHLY, FYNNEI. Trimming pared 3 bases from V and 2 bases from J, leaving 7 bases between. This CDR3 comprises 13 residues. Here the CDR3 DNA reads TGTGCCAGCAGTGATCACCGGCAAGAGACCCAGTACTTC. Protein: CASSDHRQETQYF.

A single count supports this clone. J is TRBJ2-7 and V is TRBV11-3; 10 bases are a match to TRBD2. Germline-derived CDR1 and CDR2 are SGHNT and YENEEA. This CDR3 region has 17 residues. Trimming took 2 bases from V and 4 from J; bases not matched to a gene: 11. CDR3 region: CASSLSGRASPGYEQYF. The CDR3 nucleotides are TGTGCCAGCAGCTTAAGCGGGAGGGCCTCTCCGGGATACGAGCAGTACTTC.

This clone appeared once. The chain carries TRBV6-5 and TRBJ1-5; TRBD1 aligns across 7 bases. This CDR3 has 15 amino acids. CDR1 and CDR2 (germline): MNHEY, SVGAGI. V lost 6 bases and J lost 0; bases outside the gene matches: 5. The CDR3, as DNA: TGTGCCAGCAGCCTGGGACAGTATAGCAATCAGCCCCAGCATTTT. It yields the protein CASSLGQYSNQPQHF.

The gene calls are TRBV28 and TRBJ2-7, with D possibly called TRBD1 or TRBD2 (6 bases each). Germline CDR1 is MDHEN and CDR2 is SYDVKM. Trimming took 4 bases from V and 3 from J, leaving 16 bases between them. The CDR3 loop spans 15 amino acids. This CDR3 reads CASSSRGAAYYEQYF. The CDR3 coding sequence is TGTGCCAGCAGTTCAAGGGGGGCGGCTTACTACGAGCAGTACTTC.

The V call is TRBV15, the J call TRBJ2-1; 9 bases agree with TRBD1. The CDR3 consists of 16 residues. The germline V gene encodes CDR1 LNHNV and CDR2 YYDKDF (reference sequence). Unmatched junction bases numbered 9, after V lost 1 base and J lost 8 bases. The CDR3 is CATSRAGTGTIDEQFF. CDR3 sequence (DNA): TGTGCCACCAGCAGAGCCGGGACAGGGACGATCGATGAGCAGTTCTTC.

The chain carries TRBV19 and TRBJ1-5, with 7 bases lining up with TRBD1. The CDR3 has 14 amino acids. V lost 8 bases, J lost 2 bases, and 6 bases stayed unmatched. Germline lookup yields CDR1 LNHDA and CDR2 SQIVND (reference sequence). Here the CDR3 reads CASRSGGGNQPQHF. The CDR3 nucleotides are TGTGCCAGTCGATCAGGGGGAGGCAATCAGCCCCAGCATTTT. The full variable domain, its missing parts supplied by reference TRBV19 and TRBJ1-5, is DGGITQSPKYLFRKEGQNVTLSCEQNLNHDAMYWYRQDPGQGLRLIYYSQIVNDFQKGDIAEGYSVSREKKESFPLTVTSAQKNPTAFYLCASRSGGGNQPQHFGDGTRLSIL.

This clone appeared a few times. This rearrangement joins TRBV2 to TRBJ1-4; no definite D call. Trimming left V 8 bases short and J 7 bases short, with 14 bases between. The germline V gene encodes CDR1 SNHLY and CDR2 FYNNEI. The CDR3 contains 13 residues. CDR3 sequence (DNA): TGTGCCAGCGTATGGACGGAGGCTGAAAAACTGTTTTTT. Amino acids: CASVWTEAEKLFF.

The rearrangement uses TRBV6-6 and TRBJ2-3, with TRBD2 as a possible D gene (6 bases). The germline gives CDR1 MNHNY, CDR2 SVGAGI (reference sequence). The CDR3 loop spans 13 amino acids. The V and J ends lost 5 bases and 7 bases respectively, with 13 bases between them. CDR3: CASSPRGLNTQYF. CDR3 nucleotides: TGTGCCAGCAGTCCCCGAGGACTAAATACGCAGTATTTT.

The chain combines TRBV5-1 with TRBJ2-2; D call uncertain. This CDR3 has 15 amino acids. Germline assignment: CDR1 SGHRS and CDR2 YFSETQ. The V end lost 0 bases, the J end lost 1 base, and 7 bases lay between the germline ends. The CDR3 region has the DNA TGCGCCAGCAGCTTGGCTTCAGGGAACACCGGGGAGCTGTTTTTT. This translates into CASSLASGNTGELFF.

The chain joins TRBV29-1 to TRBJ1-1, with D possibly TRBD1 on 5 matching bases. Trimming pared 7 bases from V and 6 bases from J, leaving 24 bases between. This CDR3 has 15 residues. Germline V lookup: CDR1 SQVTM, CDR2 ANQGSEA. CDR3 nucleotide sequence: TGCAGCGCCCTCGTTGGGGGAGCAAGGAGCTCTGAAGCTTTCTTT. Translating gives CSALVGGARSSEAFF.

This clone was observed a handful of times. This chain uses TRBV29-1 with TRBJ2-1; 9 bases agree with TRBD2. The CDR3 extends over 18 amino acids. V lost 7 bases to trimming and J lost 0 bases; unmatched junction nucleotides: 16. The germline gives CDR1 SQVTM, CDR2 ANQGSEA. The CDR3 sequence is CSARLADLPDSSYNEQFF. The CDR3 coding sequence is TGCAGCGCCCGACTAGCGGACCTCCCCGATAGCTCCTACAATGAGCAGTTCTTC.

The V gene is TRBV30, the J gene TRBJ1-4; D unclear. The germline V gene has CDR1 GTSNPN and CDR2 SVGIG (reference sequence). V lost 6 bases and J lost 5, with 13 bases in between. The CDR3 contains 13 residues. CDR3 nucleotide sequence: TGTGCCTGTCTCGGACGGGCGAATGAAAAACTGTTTTTT. It encodes CACLGRANEKLFF. The full variable domain, its missing parts supplied by reference TRBV30 and TRBJ1-4, is SQTIHQWPATLVQPVGSPLSLECTVEGTSNPNLYWYRQAAGRGLQLLFYSVGIGQISSEVPQNLSASRPQDRQFILSSKKLLLSDSGFYLCACLGRANEKLFFGSGTQLSVL.

The genes are TRBV5-1 and TRBJ2-5; a weak D match, TRBD2 (6 bases). V lost 0 bases, J lost 1 base, and 13 bases lay in between. CDR3 length: 16 residues. Germline V gene data show CDR1 as SGHRS and CDR2 as YFSETQ. CDR3 residues: CASSLEQAGSQETQYF. Written as DNA, the CDR3 is TGCGCCAGCAGCTTGGAACAAGCGGGTTCCCAAGAGACCCAGTACTTC.

The chain couples TRBV5-4 to TRBJ2-2, with 9 bases fitting TRBD2. CDR3 length: 16 residues. Germline values: CDR1 SGHNT, CDR2 YYREEE (reference sequence). J lost 5 bases, V lost 2 bases, and 7 bases had no gene match. CDR3 region: CASSFLAGMGTGELFF. CDR3 DNA sequence: TGTGCCAGCAGCTTCCTAGCGGGAATGGGGACCGGGGAGCTGTTTTTT. The full variable domain, its missing parts supplied by reference TRBV5-4 and TRBJ2-2, is ETGVTQSPTHLIKTRGQQVTLRCSSQSGHNTVSWYQQALGQGPQFIFQYYREEENGRGNFPPRFSGLQFPNYSSELNVNALELDDSALYLCASSFLAGMGTGELFFGEGSRLTVL.

The J gene is TRBJ2-1, the V gene TRBV7-3; D is uncertain. The germline V gene encodes CDR1 SGHTA and CDR2 FQGTGA. Trimming cost V 1 base and J 5 bases, with 15 bases left between them. The CDR3 contains 16 residues. The chain's CDR3 is CASSLNSRGSNNEQFF. The CDR3 DNA is TGTGCCAGCAGCTTAAACTCCAGAGGTAGCAACAATGAGCAGTTCTTC.

In regard to this clone: At one of its ends the junction is not consistent with the germline gene, which may arise from a read error. This chain connects TRBV14 to TRBJ2-7, with 14 bases fitting TRBD2. The germline V gene has CDR1 SGHDN and CDR2 FVKESK. This CDR3 has 15 amino acids. CDR3 DNA: TGTGCCAGCAGCCAAGGACTAGCGGGAGGGTACGTGCAGTACTTC. As protein: CASSQGLAGGYVQYF.

This chain uses TRBV27 with TRBJ2-1; 9 nucleotides align to TRBD2. Trimming took 2 bases from V and 7 from J; bases not matched to a gene: 6. Looked up from germline, CDR1 is MNHEY and CDR2 is SMNVEV (reference sequence). This CDR3 comprises 15 residues. The CDR3 sequence: CASSLLAGSANEQFF. In DNA, the CDR3 is TGTGCCAGCAGTTTACTAGCGGGAAGTGCGAATGAGCAGTTCTTC.

This chain joins TRBV5-1 and TRBJ2-3; maybe TRBD1 (7 bases). The CDR3 contains 14 residues. Germline lookup yields CDR1 SGHRS and CDR2 YFSETQ. V lost 4 bases and J 5 bases, leaving 14 bases between the germline ends. The CDR3 region has the DNA TGCGCCAGCAGCGGGGGGACAGCCGTAGATACGCAGTATTTT. It codes for CASSGGTAVDTQYF.

The table lists this clone with a few counts. The chain employs TRBV18 and TRBJ2-2, with 13 nucleotides matching TRBD2. Germline V CDR1 and CDR2: KGHSH, LQKENI. Unmatched junction bases numbered 3, after V lost 5 bases and J lost 3 bases. This CDR3 contains 16 residues. The CDR3 is CASSKGLAGDTGELFF. In nucleotides, the CDR3 is TGTGCCAGCTCAAAAGGACTAGCGGGAGACACCGGGGAGCTGTTTTTT.

The chain joins TRBV5-4 to TRBJ1-2, with D perhaps matching TRBD1 (5 bases). Germline V gene data show CDR1 as SGHNT and CDR2 as YYREEE (reference sequence). The CDR3 loop spans 15 amino acids. The V and J ends lost 0 bases and 0 bases respectively, with 9 bases between them. CDR3 bases: TGTGCCAGCAGCTTGGTTCAGGGAACTAACTATGGCTACACCTTC. Residues: CASSLVQGTNYGYTF.

This chain connects TRBV7-3 to TRBJ2-1; TRBD2 matches at 9 bases. CDR3 length: 14 amino acids. The trim removed 2 bases at V and 6 bases at J, leaving 2 bases unmatched. The germline V gene has CDR1 SGHTA and CDR2 FQGTGA. The CDR3 region is CASSLAGGLNEQFF. CDR3 in DNA: TGTGCCAGCAGCTTAGCGGGAGGGCTCAATGAGCAGTTCTTC.

The chain has TRBV7-9 and TRBJ2-3; the D is unclear. V lost 4 bases and J lost 6, with 17 bases in between. CDR1 is SEHNR and CDR2 is FQNEAQ in the germline V gene (reference sequence). The length of the CDR3 is 15 residues. CDR3 in DNA: TGTGCCAGCAGCTCCCCACTCCGTTTAGGTGATACGCAGTATTTT. This translates into CASSSPLRLGDTQYF.

The chain carries TRBV29-1 and TRBJ2-5; a weak D match, TRBD2 (5 bases). Per the germline V gene, CDR1 is SQVTM and CDR2 is ANQGSEA. The CDR3 totals 13 residues. V lost 5 bases, J lost 1 base, and 11 bases lay in between. The CDR3 nucleotides are TGCAGCGTTCCAGCGGCCGGCCAAGAGACCCAGTACTTC. It encodes CSVPAAGQETQYF.

J is TRBJ2-1 and V is TRBV4-3; 7 bases match TRBD2. V shed 1 base, J shed 1 base, and the junction held 7 bases outside the gene matches. CDR3 size: 17 residues. Germline assignment: CDR1 LGHNA and CDR2 YSLEER. The CDR3 loop reads CASSQGAPRESYNEQFF. The CDR3 nucleotides read TGCGCCAGCAGCCAAGGCGCCCCGCGGGAGTCCTACAATGAGCAGTTCTTC.